The 17 T cell receptor beta chains in this list originate from one sample, sequenced in a study of vaccination effects on CD4 cells after COVID-19. Antigen-specific CD4+ T cells were expanded (with viral peptide pools) by the ViraFEST assay ahead of sequencing. Upon completion of around ten days in culture, CD4+ T cells were isolated. Everyone in the study got two shots of either the BNT162b2 or mRNA-1273 vaccine. Clones were read by immunoSEQ multiplex PCR, and TCRdb kept only the in-frame ones, dropping some. The table lists tens of thousands of clones, around 80% of them singletons. No antigen has been assigned to these receptors. The material sequenced was CD4+ T cells from PBMCs cultured with HCoV-NL63 spike peptides, taken after COVID-19 vaccination. The receptor source for this set is a human donor who received a COVID-19 vaccine. Some clones in this sample may be carry-over from other donors' samples.

This clone has just a few counts. The gene calls are TRBV7-3 and TRBJ2-2, with unresolved D. V lost 5 bases, J lost 6 bases, and 10 bases lay in between. This CDR3 is 13 amino acids long. Per the germline V gene, CDR1 is SGHTA and CDR2 is FQGTGA. As DNA, the CDR3 is TGTGCCAGCAGCCAAAGACGGTCCGGGGAGCTGTTTTTT. Translation gives CASSQRRSGELFF.

This chain joins TRBV10-1 and TRBJ2-3; the D call may be TRBD1 or TRBD2 (5 bases each). The V end lost 9 bases, the J end lost 2 bases, and 12 bases lay between the germline ends. The CDR3 is 13 residues long. CDR1 is WNHNN and CDR2 is SYGVQD in the germline V gene (reference sequence). The CDR3: CASTRDLTDTQYF. The CDR3 coding sequence is TGCGCCAGTACCCGGGACCTCACAGATACGCAGTATTTT.

This clone is a singleton in its sample. This chain links TRBV18 with TRBJ1-2; 9 bases are a match to TRBD1. This CDR3 has 15 amino acids. Germline V gives CDR1 KGHSH, CDR2 LQKENI. V lost 1 base to trimming and J lost 3 bases; unmatched junction nucleotides: 3. CDR3 sequence: CASSPQGQGDYGYTF. DNA of the CDR3: TGTGCCAGCTCACCACAGGGACAGGGAGACTATGGCTACACCTTC.

This chain joins TRBV20-1 and TRBJ2-1; D is ambiguous. The V gene lost 5 bases and the J gene lost 5 bases, with 4 bases spanning the gap. This CDR3 has 10 residues. The germline V gene has CDR1 DFQATT and CDR2 SNEGSKA (reference sequence). CDR3 residues: CSAQDNEQFF. Written as DNA, the CDR3 is TGCAGTGCTCAGGACAATGAGCAGTTCTTC.

CDR3 coding DNA: TGTGCCAGCAGTCTAGCGGGGGGGCTTGATACGCAGTATTTT. The encoded protein is CASSLAGGLDTQYF. The chain combines TRBV7-2 with TRBJ2-3, with TRBD2 matching 12 bases. V lost 6 bases to trimming and J lost 6 bases; unmatched junction nucleotides: 4. The CDR3 extends over 14 amino acids. CDR1 is SGHTA, CDR2 FQGNSA, per germline.

This clone was observed once. The V gene is TRBV6-6, the J gene TRBJ1-2, with D possibly matching TRBD1 (6 bases). Germline CDR1 and CDR2: MNHNY and SVGAGI (reference sequence). The CDR3 length is 16 residues. V gave up 6 bases and J gave up 3 bases, with 20 bases separating them. This CDR3 reads CASRGGGGRTHYGYTF. CDR3 nucleotide sequence: TGTGCCAGCAGAGGGGGGGGTGGCAGGACCCACTATGGCTACACCTTC.

This clone was found once. The CDR3 is CAWSVGLRYEQYV. The CDR3 region has the DNA TGTGCCTGGAGTGTGGGACTCCGCTACGAGCAGTACGTC. The chain couples TRBV30 to TRBJ2-7, with D possibly being TRBD2 (6 bases). The CDR3 contains 13 residues. CDR1 GTSNPN and CDR2 SVGIG come from the germline V gene (reference sequence). Trimming stripped 0 bases from V and 3 bases from J, with 9 bases between.

The gene calls are TRBV2 and TRBJ1-4; D is unclear. This CDR3 spans 14 amino acids. Germline values: CDR1 SNHLY, CDR2 FYNNEI. V was clipped by 6 bases and J by 0 bases, with 8 bases between them. In DNA, the CDR3 is TGTGCCAGCAGGCCTCAGGCAACTAATGAAAAACTGTTTTTT. It codes for CASRPQATNEKLFF.

This chain's CDR3 is CASSLNAGIGNTIYF. CDR3 nucleotides: TGTGCCAGCAGCTTAAATGCGGGTATCGGAAACACCATATATTTT. This chain joins TRBV7-3 and TRBJ1-3; D not certain. There are 15 residues in the CDR3. Trimming removed 1 base at V and 4 bases at J, with 11 bases between. Germline CDR1 reads SGHTA; CDR2 reads FQGTGA.

The chain carries TRBV5-6 and TRBJ1-2, with TRBD1 as a possible D gene (5 bases). The CDR3 contains 16 residues. Germline V gene sequence: CDR1 SGHDT, CDR2 YYEEEE. The V gene lost 4 bases and the J gene lost 4 bases, with 20 bases spanning the gap. Written as DNA, the CDR3 is TGTGCCAGCAGCCTCTGGGCGGCAGGGCGGGTCTATGGCTACACCTTC. Protein product: CASSLWAAGRVYGYTF.

The V and J genes are TRBV6-6 and TRBJ1-4, with TRBD1 matching over 9 bases. Germline CDR1 and CDR2: MNHNY and SVGAGI (reference sequence). V was pared by 7 bases and J by 2 bases, with 5 bases of the junction left unmatched. CDR3 size: 15 residues. The CDR3 coding sequence is TGTGCCAGCACCCCACAGGGGGCGACTAATGAAAAACTGTTTTTT. Translating it yields CASTPQGATNEKLFF.

This chain connects TRBV4-2 to TRBJ2-5; the D gene is possibly TRBD1 (5 bases). This CDR3 has 14 amino acids. The germline gives CDR1 LGHNA, CDR2 YNFKEQ. V was shortened by 4 bases and J by 2 bases, with 11 bases between the two germline ends. The CDR3 loop reads CASSRKDKQETQYF. The CDR3 region has the DNA TGTGCCAGCAGCCGGAAGGACAAACAAGAGACCCAGTACTTC.

This clone turned up a few times. The chain employs TRBV19 and TRBJ2-7; D not certain. Trimming cost V 5 bases and J 3 bases, with 11 bases left between them. Germline V gene sequence: CDR1 LNHDA, CDR2 SQIVND (reference sequence). This CDR3 has 13 residues. For the CDR3, the DNA is TGTGCCAGTAGTCCCCCGGGCAGCTACGAGCAGTACGTC. This codes for CASSPPGSYEQYV.

V gene TRBV3-1 (or the pseudogene TRBV3-2) combines with J gene TRBJ1-1; tentatively, D is TRBD1 (5 bases). Trimming left V 4 bases short and J 0 bases short, with 12 bases between. Per germline, CDR1 LGHDT and CDR2 YNNKEL (reference sequence). The CDR3 length is 15 residues. CDR3: CASSPYTGMNTEAFF. CDR3 in DNA: TGTGCCAGCAGCCCCTACACAGGAATGAACACTGAAGCTTTCTTT.

The V call is TRBV7-2, the J call TRBJ1-2; D possibly corresponds to TRBD1 (6 bases). This CDR3 has 13 amino acids. Per the germline V gene, CDR1 is SGHTA and CDR2 is FQGNSA. The V gene lost 7 bases and the J gene lost 3 bases, with 12 bases spanning the gap. In DNA, the CDR3 is TGTGCCAGCACCCCGGACAGCTACTATGGCTACACCTTC. Amino acid sequence: CASTPDSYYGYTF.

The V gene is TRBV5-4, the J gene TRBJ2-3; TRBD2 might be the D (6 bases). The germline V gene has CDR1 SGHNT and CDR2 YYREEE (reference sequence). The CDR3 totals 15 residues. V shed 7 bases and J shed 2 bases, with 17 bases lying between them. CDR3 loop: CASGSTSLLTDTQYF. The CDR3 DNA is TGTGCCAGCGGATCAACTAGCCTACTCACAGATACGCAGTATTTT.

This clone was seen just once. The chain is built from TRBV29-1 and TRBJ2-3; D unresolved. Germline V lookup: CDR1 SQVTM, CDR2 ANQGSEA. Trimming stripped 1 base from V and 1 base from J, with 9 bases between. CDR3 length equals 14 residues. The DNA for the CDR3 is TGCAGCGTTGAAGGGTGGGTTGGCACAGATACGCAGTATTTT. Protein: CSVEGWVGTDTQYF.